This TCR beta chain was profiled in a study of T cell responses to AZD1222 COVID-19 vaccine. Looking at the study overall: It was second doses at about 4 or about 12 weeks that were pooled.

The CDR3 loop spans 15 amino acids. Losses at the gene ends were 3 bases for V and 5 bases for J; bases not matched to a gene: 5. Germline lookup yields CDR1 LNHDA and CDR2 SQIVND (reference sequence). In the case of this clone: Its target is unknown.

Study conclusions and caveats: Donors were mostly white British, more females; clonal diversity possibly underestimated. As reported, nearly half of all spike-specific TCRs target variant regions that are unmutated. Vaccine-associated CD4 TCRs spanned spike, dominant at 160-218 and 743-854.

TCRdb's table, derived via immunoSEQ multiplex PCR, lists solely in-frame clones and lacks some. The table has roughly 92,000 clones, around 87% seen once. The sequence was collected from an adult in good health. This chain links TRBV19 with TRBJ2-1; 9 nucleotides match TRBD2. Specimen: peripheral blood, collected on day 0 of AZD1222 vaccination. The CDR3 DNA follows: TGTGCCAGTAGTATCTCGGGACTAGCAGACAATGAGCAGTTCTTC. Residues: CASSISGLADNEQFF. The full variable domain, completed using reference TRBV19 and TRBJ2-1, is DGGITQSPKYLFRKEGQNVTLSCEQNLNHDAMYWYRQDPGQGLRLIYYSQIVNDFQKGDIAEGYSVSREKKESFPLTVTSAQKNPTAFYLCASSISGLADNEQFFGPGTRLTVL.